This T cell receptor beta chain is drawn from a study of identifying expanded T cells in peripheral blood. Findings and caveats of the study: Two-week clone count variance significantly increased as total template count grew.

Measured with immunoSEQ multiplex PCR; TCRdb has only the in-frame clones, and not every one. The data contain 110,000 or so clones, 88% of them singletons. The germline V gene encodes CDR1 MNHNS and CDR2 SASEGT. V was clipped by 9 bases and J by 4 bases; unmatched bases: 9. CDR3 length: 14 amino acids. Points on this clone: Its antigen is undetermined. This same CDR3 is encoded by further DNA sequences in the sample.

The receptor comes from a person aged 18 to 75 in good health. The J gene is TRBJ2-7, the V gene TRBV6-1, with 10 bases identical to TRBD1. Sequencing input: blood. Here the CDR3 reads CASIPGQGSYEQYF. The CDR3 DNA is TGTGCCAGTATACCGGGACAGGGGTCGTACGAGCAGTACTTC.